This TCR beta chain stems from a study of CD8 T cells in ankylosing spondylitis. Scientists made TCR beta libraries using quantitative 5'-RACE with molecular barcodes. TCRdb independently ran MiXCR on the 5' RACE reads; one entry per CDR3 protein. The sample shows 30,000 to 35,000 distinct CDR3 sequences, around 30% of them seen only once. What was sequenced was synovial fluid, either unsorted or a sorted T cell fraction (not recorded which). The TCR originated in a male donor with ankylosing spondylitis.

CDR3 DNA: TGTGCCAGCAGTTTGGCAGCGGTTTGGGACAAGCAGTACTTC. Encoded protein: CASSLAAVWDKQYF. The J gene is TRBJ2-7, the V gene TRBV12-3 or TRBV12-4; tentative D call: TRBD1 (6 bases). The length of the CDR3 is 14 residues. Trimming cost V 3 bases and J 8 bases, with 17 bases left between them.